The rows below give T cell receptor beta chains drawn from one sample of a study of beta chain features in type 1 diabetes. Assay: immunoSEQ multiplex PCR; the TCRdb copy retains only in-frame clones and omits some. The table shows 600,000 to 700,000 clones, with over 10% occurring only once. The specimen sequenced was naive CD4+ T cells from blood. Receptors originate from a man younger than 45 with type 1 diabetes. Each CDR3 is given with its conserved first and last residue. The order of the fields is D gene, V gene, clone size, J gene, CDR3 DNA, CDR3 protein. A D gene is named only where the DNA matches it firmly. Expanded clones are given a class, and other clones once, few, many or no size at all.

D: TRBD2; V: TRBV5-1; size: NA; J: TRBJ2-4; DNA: TGCGCCAGCAGCGCAACGGGACTAGCGGTCGGCAACATTCAGTACTTC; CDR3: CASSATGLAVGNIQYF
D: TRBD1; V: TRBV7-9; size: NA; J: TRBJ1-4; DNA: TGTGCCAGCAGCAGCAGGGGGCGCGGTGAAAAACTGTTTTTT; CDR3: CASSSRGRGEKLFF
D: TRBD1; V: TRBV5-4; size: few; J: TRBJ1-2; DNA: TGTGCCAGCAGCCTCGGAGGACAGGGAGGATATGGCTACACCTTC; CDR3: CASSLGGQGGYGYTF
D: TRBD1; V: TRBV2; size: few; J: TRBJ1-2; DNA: TGTGCCAGCAGATTTACACAGGGGGACTACACCTTC; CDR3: CASRFTQGDYTF
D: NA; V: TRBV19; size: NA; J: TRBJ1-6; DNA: TGTGCCAGTAGTACTCAGGACGGCAATTCACCCCTCCACTTT; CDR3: CASSTQDGNSPLHF
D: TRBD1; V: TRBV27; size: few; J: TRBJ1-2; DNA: TGTGCCAGCAGTTTGGAAGGGACAGGCTATGGCTACACCTTC; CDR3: CASSLEGTGYGYTF
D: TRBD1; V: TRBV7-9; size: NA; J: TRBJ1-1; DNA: TGTGCCAGCGAACCGACAGGGGCGAACACTGAAGCTTTCTTT; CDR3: CASEPTGANTEAFF
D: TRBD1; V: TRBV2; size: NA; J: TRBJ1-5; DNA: TGTGCCAGCACCCCGGGACAGGGGGTTCAGCCCCAGCATTTT; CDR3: CASTPGQGVQPQHF
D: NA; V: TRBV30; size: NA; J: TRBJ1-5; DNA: TGTGCCTGGAGTCACCCCTTTAGCAATCAGCCCCAGCATTTT; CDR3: CAWSHPFSNQPQHF
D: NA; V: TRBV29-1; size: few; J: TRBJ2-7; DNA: TGCAGCGTTGACCAGGTAACCTACGAGCAGTACTTC; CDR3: CSVDQVTYEQYF
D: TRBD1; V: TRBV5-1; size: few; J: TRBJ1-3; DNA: TGCGCCAGCAGCAGCGGACAGGGTGGAAACACCATATATTTT; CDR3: CASSSGQGGNTIYF
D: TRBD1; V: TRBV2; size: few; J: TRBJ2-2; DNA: TGTGCCAACCGACAGGGGGCGCCCACCGGGGAGCTGTTTTTT; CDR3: CANRQGAPTGELFF
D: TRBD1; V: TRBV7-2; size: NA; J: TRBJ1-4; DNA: TGTGCCAGCAGCTTAGTGGGGACAGGGGACGAAAAACTGTTTTTT; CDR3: CASSLVGTGDEKLFF
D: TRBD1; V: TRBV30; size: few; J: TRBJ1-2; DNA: TGTGCCTGGAGTCCGACAGGGGTGGAGGGCTACACCTTC; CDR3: CAWSPTGVEGYTF
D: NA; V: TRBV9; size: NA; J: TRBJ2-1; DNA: TGTGCCAGCAGCGTAGGGCTAGAGCAGTTCTTC; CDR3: CASSVGLEQFF